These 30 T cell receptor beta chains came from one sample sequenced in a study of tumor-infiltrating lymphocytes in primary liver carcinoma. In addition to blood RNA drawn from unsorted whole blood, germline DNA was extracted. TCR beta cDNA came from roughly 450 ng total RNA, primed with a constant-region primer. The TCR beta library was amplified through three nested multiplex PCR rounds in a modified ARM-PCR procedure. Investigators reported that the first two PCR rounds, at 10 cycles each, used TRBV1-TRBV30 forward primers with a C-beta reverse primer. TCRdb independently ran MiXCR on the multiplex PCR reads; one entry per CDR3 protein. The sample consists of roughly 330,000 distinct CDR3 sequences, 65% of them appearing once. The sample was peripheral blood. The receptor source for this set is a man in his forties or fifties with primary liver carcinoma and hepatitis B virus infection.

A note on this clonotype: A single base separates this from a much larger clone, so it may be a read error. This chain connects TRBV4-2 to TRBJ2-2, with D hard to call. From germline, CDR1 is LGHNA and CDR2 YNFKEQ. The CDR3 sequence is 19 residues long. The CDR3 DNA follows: TGTGCCAGCAACCAAGATCATCACTACCCCCCGGAGAACACCGGGGAGCTGTTTTTT. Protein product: CASNQDHHYPPENTGELFF.

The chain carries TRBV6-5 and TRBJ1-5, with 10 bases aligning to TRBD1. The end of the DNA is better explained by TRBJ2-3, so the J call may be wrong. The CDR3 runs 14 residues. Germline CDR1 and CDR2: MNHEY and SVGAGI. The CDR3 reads CASSMDRGGQPQYF. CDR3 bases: TGTGCCAGCAGTATGGACAGGGGGGGTCAGCCCCAGTATTTT.

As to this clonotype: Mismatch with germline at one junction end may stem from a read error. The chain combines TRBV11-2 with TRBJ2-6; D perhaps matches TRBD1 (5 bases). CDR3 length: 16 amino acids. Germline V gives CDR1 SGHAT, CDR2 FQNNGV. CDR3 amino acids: CASSLDLGSGANVLTF. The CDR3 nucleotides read TGTGCCAGCAGCTTAGATCTCGGTAGTGGGGCCAATGTCCTGACTTTC.

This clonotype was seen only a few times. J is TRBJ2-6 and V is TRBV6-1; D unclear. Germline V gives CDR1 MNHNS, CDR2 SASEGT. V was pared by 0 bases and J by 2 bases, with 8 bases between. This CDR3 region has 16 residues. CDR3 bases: TGTGCCAGCAGTGAAGCGACTCGGGCTGGGGCCAACGTCCTGACTTTC. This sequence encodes CASSEATRAGANVLTF.

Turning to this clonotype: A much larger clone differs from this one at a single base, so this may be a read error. The CDR3 protein is CASSLGTNGDTQYF. The CDR3 DNA sequence: TGTGCCAGCAGCCTAGGGACTAACGGGGATACGCAGTATTTT. The V and J genes are TRBV5-4 and TRBJ2-3; 7 bases are a match to TRBD2. Unmatched junction bases numbered 8, after V lost 4 bases and J lost 6 bases. The CDR3 runs 14 residues. From germline, CDR1 is SGHNT and CDR2 YYREEE (reference sequence).

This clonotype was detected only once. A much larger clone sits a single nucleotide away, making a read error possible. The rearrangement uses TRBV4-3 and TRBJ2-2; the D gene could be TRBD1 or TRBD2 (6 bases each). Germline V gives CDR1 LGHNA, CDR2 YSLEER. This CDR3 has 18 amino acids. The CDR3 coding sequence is TGCGTCAGCAGCCCCCCCGGGGGCGGCACCTTGAACACCGGGGAGCTGTTTTTT. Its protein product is CVSSPPGGGTLNTGELFF.

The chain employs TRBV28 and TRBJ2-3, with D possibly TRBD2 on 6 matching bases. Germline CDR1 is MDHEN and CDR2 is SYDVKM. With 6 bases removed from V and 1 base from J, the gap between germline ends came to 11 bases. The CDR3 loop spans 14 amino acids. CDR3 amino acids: CASRPGGGTDTQYF. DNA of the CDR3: TGTGCCAGCAGGCCTGGAGGGGGCACAGATACGCAGTATTTT. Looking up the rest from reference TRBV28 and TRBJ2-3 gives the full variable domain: DVKVTQSSRYLVKRTGEKVFLECVQDMDHENMFWYRQDPGLGLRLIYFSYDVKMKEKGDIPEGYSVSREKKERFSLILESASTNQTSMYLCASRPGGGTDTQYFGPGTRLTVL.

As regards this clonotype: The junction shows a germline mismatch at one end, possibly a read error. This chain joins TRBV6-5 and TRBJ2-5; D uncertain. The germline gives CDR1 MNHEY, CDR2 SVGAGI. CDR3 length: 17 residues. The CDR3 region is CASSYSSYGRLHETQYF. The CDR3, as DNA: TGTGCTAGCAGTTACTCCTCGTACGGTCGACTCCATGAGACCCAGTACTTC.

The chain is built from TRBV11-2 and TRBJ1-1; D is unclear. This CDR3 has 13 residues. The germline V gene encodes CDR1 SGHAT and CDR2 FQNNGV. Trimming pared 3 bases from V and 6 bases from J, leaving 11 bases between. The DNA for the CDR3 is TGTGCCAGCAGCTTCCCGCAGGCACCTGAAGCTTTCTTT. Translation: CASSFPQAPEAFF.

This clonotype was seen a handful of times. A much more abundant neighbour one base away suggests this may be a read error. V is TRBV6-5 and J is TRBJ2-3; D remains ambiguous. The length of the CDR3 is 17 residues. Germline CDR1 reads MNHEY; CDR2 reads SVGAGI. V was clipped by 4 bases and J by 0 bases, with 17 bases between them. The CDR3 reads CASSSRFWTESTDTQYF. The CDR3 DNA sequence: TGTGCCAGCAGTTCCCGCTTTTGGACGGAAAGCACAGATACGCAGTATTTT.

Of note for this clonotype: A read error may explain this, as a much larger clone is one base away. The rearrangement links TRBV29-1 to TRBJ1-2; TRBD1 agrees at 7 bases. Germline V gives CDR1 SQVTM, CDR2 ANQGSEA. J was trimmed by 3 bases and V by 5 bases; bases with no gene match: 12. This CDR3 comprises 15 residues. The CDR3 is CSVPRKVGTDYGYTF. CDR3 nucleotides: TGCAGCGTTCCCCGCAAGGTCGGGACAGACTATGGCTACACCTTC. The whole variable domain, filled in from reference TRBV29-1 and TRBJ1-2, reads SAVISQKPSRDICQRGTSLTIQCQVDSQVTMMFWYRQQPGQSLTLIATANQGSEATYESGFVIDKFPISRPNLTFSTLTVSNMSPEDSSIYLCSVPRKVGTDYGYTFGSGTRLTVV.

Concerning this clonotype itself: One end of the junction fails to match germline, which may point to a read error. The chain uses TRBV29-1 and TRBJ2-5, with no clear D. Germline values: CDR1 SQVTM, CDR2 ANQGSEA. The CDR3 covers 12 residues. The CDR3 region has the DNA TGCGGCGTTCGGGCCTTGCAAGAGACCCAGTACTTC. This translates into CGVRALQETQYF.

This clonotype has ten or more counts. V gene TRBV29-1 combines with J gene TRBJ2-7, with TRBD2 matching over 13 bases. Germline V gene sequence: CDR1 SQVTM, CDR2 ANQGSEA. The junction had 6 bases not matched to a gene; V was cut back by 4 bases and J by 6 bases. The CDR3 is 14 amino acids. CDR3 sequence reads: CSVGLAGGSGEQYF. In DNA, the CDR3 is TGCAGCGTTGGACTAGCGGGAGGTTCCGGCGAGCAGTACTTC.

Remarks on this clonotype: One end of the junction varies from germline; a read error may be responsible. CDR3 loop: CDSNLERGNSYEQYF. The CDR3 bases are TGTGACAGCAACTTAGAAAGGGGGAACTCCTACGAGCAGTACTTC. This chain links TRBV11-2 with TRBJ2-7; weak D call: TRBD1 (6 bases). Germline V gene lookup returns CDR1 SGHAT and CDR2 FQNNGV. The CDR3 contains 15 residues.

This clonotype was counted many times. The CDR3 region has the DNA TGTGCCAGCAGTTACTCGGGACAGGGGTCCCTTAGCAATCAGCCCCAGCATTTT. Amino acids: CASSYSGQGSLSNQPQHF. The chain joins TRBV6-6 to TRBJ1-5; 10 bases align to TRBD1. Germline CDR1 and CDR2: MNHNY and SVGAGI (reference sequence). Unmatched junction bases numbered 5, after V lost 0 bases and J lost 0 bases. The CDR3 runs to 18 residues.

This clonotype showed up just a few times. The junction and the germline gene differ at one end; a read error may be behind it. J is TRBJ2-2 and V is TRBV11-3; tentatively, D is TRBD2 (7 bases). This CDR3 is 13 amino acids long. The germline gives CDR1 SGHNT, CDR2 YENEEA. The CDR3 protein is CASSWSGTGGLLF. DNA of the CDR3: TGTGCCAGCAGCTGGAGCGGCACCGGGGGGCTGCTTTTT.

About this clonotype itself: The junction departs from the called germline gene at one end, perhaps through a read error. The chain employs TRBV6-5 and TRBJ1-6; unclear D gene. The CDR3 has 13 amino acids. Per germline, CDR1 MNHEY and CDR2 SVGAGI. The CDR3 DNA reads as TGTACCAGCAGTTACGGAGGACGGTCACCCTTCCACTTT. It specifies CTSSYGGRSPFHF.

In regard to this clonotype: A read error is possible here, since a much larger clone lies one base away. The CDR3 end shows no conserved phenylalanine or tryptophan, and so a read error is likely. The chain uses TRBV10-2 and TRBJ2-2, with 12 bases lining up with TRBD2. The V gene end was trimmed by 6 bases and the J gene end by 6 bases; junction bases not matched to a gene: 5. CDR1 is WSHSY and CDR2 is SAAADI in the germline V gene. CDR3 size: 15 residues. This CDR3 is CASRLTSGSSGELFL. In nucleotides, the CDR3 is TGCGCCAGCAGGTTGACTAGCGGGAGCTCCGGGGAGCTGTTTCTT.

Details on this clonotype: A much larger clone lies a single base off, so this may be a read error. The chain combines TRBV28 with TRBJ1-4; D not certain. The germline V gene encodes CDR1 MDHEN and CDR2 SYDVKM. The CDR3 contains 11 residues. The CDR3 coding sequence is TGTGTCAGCACCCCGGGGGAAAAACTGTTTTTT. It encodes CVSTPGEKLFF. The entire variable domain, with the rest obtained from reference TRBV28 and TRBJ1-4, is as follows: DVKVTQSSRYLVKRTGEKVFLECVQDMDHENMFWYRQDPGLGLRLIYFSYDVKMKEKGDIPEGYSVSREKKERFSLILESASTNQTSMYLCVSTPGEKLFFGSGTQLSVL.

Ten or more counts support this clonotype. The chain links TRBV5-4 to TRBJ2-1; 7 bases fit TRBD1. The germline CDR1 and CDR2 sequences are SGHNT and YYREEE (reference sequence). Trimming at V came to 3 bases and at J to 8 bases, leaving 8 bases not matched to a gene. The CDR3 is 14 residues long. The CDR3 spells CASSSLDRQDEQFF. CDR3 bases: TGTGCCAGCAGCTCCTTGGACAGGCAAGATGAGCAGTTCTTC.

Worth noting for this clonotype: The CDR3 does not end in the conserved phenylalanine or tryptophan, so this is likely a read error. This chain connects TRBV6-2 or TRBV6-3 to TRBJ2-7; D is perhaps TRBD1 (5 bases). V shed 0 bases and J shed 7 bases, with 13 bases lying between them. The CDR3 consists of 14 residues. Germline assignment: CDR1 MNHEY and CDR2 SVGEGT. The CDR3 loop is CASSYSKGFGEQYL. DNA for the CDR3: TGTGCCAGCAGTTACTCGAAGGGGTTCGGGGAGCAGTACTTA.

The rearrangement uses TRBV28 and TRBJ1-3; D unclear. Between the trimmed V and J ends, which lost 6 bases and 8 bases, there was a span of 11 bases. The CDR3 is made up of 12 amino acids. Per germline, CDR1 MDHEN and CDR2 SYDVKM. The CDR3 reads CASSHTPDTIYF. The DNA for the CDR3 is TGTGCCAGCAGCCATACCCCGGACACCATATATTTT.

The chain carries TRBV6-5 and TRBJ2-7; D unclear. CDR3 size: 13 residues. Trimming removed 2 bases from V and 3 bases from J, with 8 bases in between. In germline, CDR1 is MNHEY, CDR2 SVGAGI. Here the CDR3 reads CASSYPAGYEQYF. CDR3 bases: TGTGCCAGCAGTTACCCGGCAGGCTACGAGCAGTACTTC.

The CDR3 reads CASSLEGTGGEKLFF. The CDR3 coding sequence is TGTGCCAGCAGCTTGGAGGGGACAGGGGGAGAAAAACTGTTTTTT. The chain joins TRBV5-4 to TRBJ1-4, with 11 bases aligning to TRBD1. This CDR3 is built from 15 residues. Germline V lookup: CDR1 SGHNT, CDR2 YYREEE (reference sequence). Trimming cost V 0 bases and J 8 bases; bases outside gene matches: 3. Full variable domain (outside the CDR3, taken from reference TRBV5-4 and TRBJ1-4): ETGVTQSPTHLIKTRGQQVTLRCSSQSGHNTVSWYQQALGQGPQFIFQYYREEENGRGNFPPRFSGLQFPNYSSELNVNALELDDSALYLCASSLEGTGGEKLFFGSGTQLSVL.

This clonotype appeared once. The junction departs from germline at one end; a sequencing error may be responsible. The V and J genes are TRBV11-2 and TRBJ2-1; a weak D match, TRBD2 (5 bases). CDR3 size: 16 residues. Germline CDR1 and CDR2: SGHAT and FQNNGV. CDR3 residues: CASISRDPESYNEQSF. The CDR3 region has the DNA TGTGCCAGCATTAGTCGGGATCCCGAATCTTACAATGAGCAGTCCTTC.

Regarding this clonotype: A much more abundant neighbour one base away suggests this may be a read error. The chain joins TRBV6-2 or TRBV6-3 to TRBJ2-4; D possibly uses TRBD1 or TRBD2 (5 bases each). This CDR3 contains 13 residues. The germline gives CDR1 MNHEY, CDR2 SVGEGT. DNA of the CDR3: TGTGCCAGTTGGGACGGAGCCGAAAACATTCAGTACTTC. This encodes CASWDGAENIQYF.

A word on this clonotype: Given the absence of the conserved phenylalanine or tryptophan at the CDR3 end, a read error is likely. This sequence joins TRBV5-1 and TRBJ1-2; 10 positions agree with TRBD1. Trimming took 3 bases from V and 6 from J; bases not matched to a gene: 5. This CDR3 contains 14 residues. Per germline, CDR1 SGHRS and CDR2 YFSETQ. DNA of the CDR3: TGCGCCAGCAGCTCGGCCGGGACAGGGGATGGCTACACCATC. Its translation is CASSSAGTGDGYTI.

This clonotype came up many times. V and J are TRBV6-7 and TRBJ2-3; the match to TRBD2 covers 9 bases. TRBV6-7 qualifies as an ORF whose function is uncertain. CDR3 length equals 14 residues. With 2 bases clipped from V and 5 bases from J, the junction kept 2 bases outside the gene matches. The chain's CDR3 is CASSYLAGRDTQYF. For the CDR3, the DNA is TGTGCCAGCAGTTACCTAGCGGGGCGAGATACGCAGTATTTT.

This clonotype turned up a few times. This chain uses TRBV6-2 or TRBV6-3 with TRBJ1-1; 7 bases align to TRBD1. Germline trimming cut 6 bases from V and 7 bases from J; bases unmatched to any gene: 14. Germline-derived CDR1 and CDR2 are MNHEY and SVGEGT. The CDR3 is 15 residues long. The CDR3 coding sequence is TGTGCCAGCAGCTCAAACAGGGGCCTTCGGAGTGAAGCTTTCTTT. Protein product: CASSSNRGLRSEAFF.

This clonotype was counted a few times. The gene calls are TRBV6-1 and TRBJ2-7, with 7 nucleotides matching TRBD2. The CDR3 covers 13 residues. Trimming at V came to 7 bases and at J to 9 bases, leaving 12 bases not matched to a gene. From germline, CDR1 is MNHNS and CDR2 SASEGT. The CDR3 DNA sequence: TGTGCCAGCATCCAACAGCCGGGGGGTGGGCAGTACTTC. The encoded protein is CASIQQPGGGQYF.